The 6 T cell receptor beta chains presented below share a single source sample, sequenced in a study of blood T cells in healthy people across ages. With a J-beta primer mix and a sample-barcoded 5' primer, a second PCR ran about 6 to 11 cycles. One entry per CDR3 protein, called by TCRdb with MiXCR from the 5' RACE reads. Counted here are 600,000 or so distinct CDR3 sequences, approximately 30% occurring once; the ten biggest clones make up around a sixth. Sequences were obtained from blood. These receptors were taken from a woman aged 80 or over in good health.

The chain links TRBV4-1 to TRBJ2-3, with 8 nucleotides matching TRBD2. Germline V gives CDR1 MGHRA, CDR2 YSYEKL. This CDR3 region has 20 residues. V lost 0 bases and J lost 4; bases outside the gene matches: 18. This chain's CDR3 is CASSQEGPSPGLGKADTQYF. Here the CDR3 DNA reads TGCGCCAGCAGCCAAGAGGGGCCCTCCCCGGGACTAGGAAAGGCAGATACGCAGTATTTT.

The chain recombines TRBV7-2 with TRBJ1-2, with D possibly TRBD1 on 6 matching bases. Germline CDR1 and CDR2: SGHTA and FQGNSA. The CDR3 is made up of 15 amino acids. Between the trimmed V and J ends, which lost 0 bases and 8 bases, there was a span of 16 bases. The CDR3 reads CASSLAIRGVGGYTF. CDR3 in DNA: TGTGCCAGCAGCTTAGCGATCAGGGGAGTAGGCGGCTACACCTTC.

In this sample, this clonotype turned up a few times. The V and J genes are TRBV28 and TRBJ1-2; D not certain. Germline CDR1 is MDHEN and CDR2 is SYDVKM. V gave up 4 bases and J gave up 3 bases, with 15 bases separating them. This CDR3 has 15 residues. The CDR3, as DNA: TGTGCCAGCAGTTCCAACCCGAAGCTGGACTATGGCTACACCTTC. As protein: CASSSNPKLDYGYTF.

This chain joins TRBV7-2 and TRBJ2-7; D not certain. This CDR3 is built from 15 residues. Germline V CDR1 and CDR2: SGHTA, FQGNSA. Trimming cost V 5 bases and J 6 bases, with 20 bases left between them. CDR3 DNA sequence: TGTGCCAGCAGCACCGGATCGGCGGTTTGGGGCGAGCAGTACTTC. It is translated as CASSTGSAVWGEQYF.

This clonotype was observed at least ten times. This chain uses TRBV6-1 with TRBJ2-6, with D perhaps TRBD1 or TRBD2 (5 bases each). The germline V gene encodes CDR1 MNHNS and CDR2 SASEGT. The V end was cut by 1 base, the J end by 4 bases, with 17 bases between. This CDR3 has 18 amino acids. CDR3 coding DNA: TGTGCCAGCAGTGAAGAACTCGGGTGGGGGACCGGGGCCAACGTCCTGACTTTC. This sequence encodes CASSEELGWGTGANVLTF.

The rearrangement links TRBV7-9 to TRBJ2-7; 8 nucleotides match TRBD1. Trimming cost V 5 bases and J 2 bases; bases outside gene matches: 8. CDR1 is SEHNR and CDR2 is FQNEAQ in the germline V gene (reference sequence). This CDR3 region has 15 residues. Written as DNA, the CDR3 is TGTGCCAGCAGCGTTACCGGGACAGGCCCCTACGAGCAGTACTTC. Translated: CASSVTGTGPYEQYF.